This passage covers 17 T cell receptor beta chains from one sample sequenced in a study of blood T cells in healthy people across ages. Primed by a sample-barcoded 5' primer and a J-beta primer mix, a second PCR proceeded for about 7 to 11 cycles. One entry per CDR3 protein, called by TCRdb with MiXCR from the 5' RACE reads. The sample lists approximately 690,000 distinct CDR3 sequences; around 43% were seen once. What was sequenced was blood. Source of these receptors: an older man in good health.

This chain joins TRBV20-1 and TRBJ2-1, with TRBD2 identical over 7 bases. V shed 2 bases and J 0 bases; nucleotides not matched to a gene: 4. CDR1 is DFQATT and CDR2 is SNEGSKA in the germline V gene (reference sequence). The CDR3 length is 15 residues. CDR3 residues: CSARSQRGSYNEQFF. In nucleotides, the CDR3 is TGCAGTGCTAGATCCCAGCGGGGCTCCTACAATGAGCAGTTCTTC.

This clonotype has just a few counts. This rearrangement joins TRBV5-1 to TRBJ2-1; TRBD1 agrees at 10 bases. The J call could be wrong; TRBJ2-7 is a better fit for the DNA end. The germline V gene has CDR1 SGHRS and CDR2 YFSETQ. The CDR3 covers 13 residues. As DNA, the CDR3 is TGCGCCAGCACCAGGACAGGGGGGAATGAGCAGTACTTC. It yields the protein CASTRTGGNEQYF.

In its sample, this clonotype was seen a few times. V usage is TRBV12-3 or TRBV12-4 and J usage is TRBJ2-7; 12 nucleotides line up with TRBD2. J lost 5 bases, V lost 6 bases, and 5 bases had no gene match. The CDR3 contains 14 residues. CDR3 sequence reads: CASRLAGGFHEQYF. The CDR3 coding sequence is TGTGCCAGCAGGCTAGCGGGAGGGTTCCACGAGCAGTACTTC.

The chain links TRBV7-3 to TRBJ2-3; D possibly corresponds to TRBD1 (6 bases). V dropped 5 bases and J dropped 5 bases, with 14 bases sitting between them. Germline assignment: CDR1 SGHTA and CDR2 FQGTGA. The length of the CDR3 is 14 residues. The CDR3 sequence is CASSPPGAGDTQYF. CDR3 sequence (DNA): TGTGCCAGCAGCCCCCCAGGGGCGGGAGATACGCAGTATTTT.

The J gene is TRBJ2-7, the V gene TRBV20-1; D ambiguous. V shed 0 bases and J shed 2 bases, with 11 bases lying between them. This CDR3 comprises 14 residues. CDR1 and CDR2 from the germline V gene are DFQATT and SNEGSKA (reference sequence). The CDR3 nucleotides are TGCAGTGCTAGAGATCCTTTCAGGCCCTACGAGCAGTACTTC. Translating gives CSARDPFRPYEQYF.

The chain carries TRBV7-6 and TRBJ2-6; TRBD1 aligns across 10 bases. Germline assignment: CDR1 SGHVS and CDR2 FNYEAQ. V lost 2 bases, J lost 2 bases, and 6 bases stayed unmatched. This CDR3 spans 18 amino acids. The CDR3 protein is CASSLRDRGNPGANVLTF. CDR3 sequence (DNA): TGTGCCAGCAGCTTAAGGGACAGGGGTAACCCTGGGGCCAACGTCCTGACTTTC.

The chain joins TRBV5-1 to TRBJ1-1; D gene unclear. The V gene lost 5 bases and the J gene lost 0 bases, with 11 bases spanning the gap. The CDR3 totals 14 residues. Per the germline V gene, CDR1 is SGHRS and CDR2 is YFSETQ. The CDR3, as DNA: TGCGCCAGCAGTCGTTACGGGTTGAACACTGAAGCTTTCTTT. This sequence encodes CASSRYGLNTEAFF.

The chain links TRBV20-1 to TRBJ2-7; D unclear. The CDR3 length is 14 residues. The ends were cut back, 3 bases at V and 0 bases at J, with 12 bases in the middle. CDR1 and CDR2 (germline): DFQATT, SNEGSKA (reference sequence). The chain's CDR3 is CSASGSRNSYEQYF. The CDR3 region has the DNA TGCAGTGCTAGTGGTAGTCGTAACTCCTACGAGCAGTACTTC.

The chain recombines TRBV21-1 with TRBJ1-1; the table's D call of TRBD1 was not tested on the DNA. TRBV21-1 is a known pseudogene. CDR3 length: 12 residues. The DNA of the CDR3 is TGTGCCAGCAGCAAAGGACAGACTGAAGCTTTCTTT. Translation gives CASSKGQTEAFF.

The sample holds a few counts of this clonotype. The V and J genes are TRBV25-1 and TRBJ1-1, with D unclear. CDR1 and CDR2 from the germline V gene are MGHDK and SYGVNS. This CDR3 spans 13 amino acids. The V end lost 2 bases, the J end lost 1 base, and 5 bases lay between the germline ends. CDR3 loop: CASSERQNTEAFF. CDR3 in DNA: TGTGCCAGCAGTGAACGTCAGAACACTGAAGCTTTCTTT.

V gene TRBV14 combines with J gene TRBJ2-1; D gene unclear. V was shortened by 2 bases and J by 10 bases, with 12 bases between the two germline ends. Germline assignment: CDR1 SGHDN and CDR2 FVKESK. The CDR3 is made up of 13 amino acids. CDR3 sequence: CASSQYDSHEQFF. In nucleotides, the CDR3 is TGTGCCAGCAGCCAATATGACTCCCACGAGCAGTTCTTC.

The CDR3 coding sequence is TGCAGCGTGGGGGACAGGGTAGGTCAGCCCCAGCATTTT. Protein product: CSVGDRVGQPQHF. The chain employs TRBV29-1 and TRBJ1-5; 9 bases match TRBD1. Germline assignment: CDR1 SQVTM and CDR2 ANQGSEA. The CDR3 is 13 residues long. V trimming: 6 bases; J trimming: 6 bases; junction bases outside the gene matches: 6. The complete variable domain, with remaining parts taken from reference TRBV29-1 and TRBJ1-5, reads SAVISQKPSRDICQRGTSLTIQCQVDSQVTMMFWYRQQPGQSLTLIATANQGSEATYESGFVIDKFPISRPNLTFSTLTVSNMSPEDSSIYLCSVGDRVGQPQHFGDGTRLSIL.

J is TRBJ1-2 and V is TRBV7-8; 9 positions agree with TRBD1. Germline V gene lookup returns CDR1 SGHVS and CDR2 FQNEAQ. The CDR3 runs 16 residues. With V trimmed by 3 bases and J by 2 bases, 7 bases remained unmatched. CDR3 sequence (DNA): TGTGCCAGCAGCTTTTCGGCCGGGACAGGGAACTATGGCTACACCTTC. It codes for CASSFSAGTGNYGYTF.

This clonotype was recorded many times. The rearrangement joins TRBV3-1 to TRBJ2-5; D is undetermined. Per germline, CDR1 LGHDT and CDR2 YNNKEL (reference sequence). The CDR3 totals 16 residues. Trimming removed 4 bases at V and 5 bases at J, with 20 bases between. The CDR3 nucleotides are TGTGCCAGCAGCCCCCTAGGACCACTCCTCCAGGAGACCCAGTACTTC. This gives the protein CASSPLGPLLQETQYF.

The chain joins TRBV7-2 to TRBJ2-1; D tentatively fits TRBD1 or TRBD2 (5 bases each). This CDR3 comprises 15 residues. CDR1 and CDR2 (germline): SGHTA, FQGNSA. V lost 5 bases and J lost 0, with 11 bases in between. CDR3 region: CASSPGTNSYNEQFF. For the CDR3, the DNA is TGTGCCAGCAGCCCGGGGACCAACTCCTACAATGAGCAGTTCTTC.

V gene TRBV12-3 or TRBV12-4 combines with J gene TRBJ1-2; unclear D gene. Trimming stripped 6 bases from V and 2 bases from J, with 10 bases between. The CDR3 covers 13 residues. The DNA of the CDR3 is TGTGCCAGCAGGGTGGGGTGGAACTATGGCTACACCTTC. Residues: CASRVGWNYGYTF.

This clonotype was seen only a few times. As DNA, the CDR3 is TGTGCCAGCAGCAGAGGGACAGGATCTGACCAAGAGACCCAGTACTTC. Translating it yields CASSRGTGSDQETQYF. The V call is TRBV3-1, the J call TRBJ2-5, with TRBD1 matching 8 bases. Germline CDR1 LGHDT, CDR2 YNNKEL (reference sequence). This CDR3 has 16 residues. V lost 5 bases and J lost 0; bases outside the gene matches: 8.